One sample yielded the 28 T cell receptor beta chains listed below, sequenced in a study of shared clonotypes between healthy human individuals. Clones were read by immunoSEQ multiplex PCR, and TCRdb kept only the in-frame ones, dropping some. The sample has about half a million clones, about 84% seen once. Sequencing used PBMCs. The receptor source for this set is a woman aged 35 to 49 in good health. Some clones in this sample may be carry-over from other donors' samples.

CDR3 DNA: TGTGCCAGCAGCTTAGATGGGAACACTGAAGCTTTCTTT. Its translation is CASSLDGNTEAFF. The chain has TRBV11-3 and TRBJ1-1; D unresolved. Looked up from germline, CDR1 is SGHNT and CDR2 is YENEEA. This CDR3 has 13 residues. V lost 0 bases to trimming and J lost 1 base, with 3 bases between them.

As regards this clone: Other nucleotide sequences from this sample produce the same CDR3. The V and J genes are TRBV7-3 and TRBJ2-1, with D possibly TRBD2 on 6 matching bases. The germline V gene encodes CDR1 SGHTA and CDR2 FQGTGA. Trimming left V 0 bases short and J 3 bases short, with 6 bases between. CDR3 size: 14 residues. The DNA for the CDR3 is TGTGCCAGCAGCTTAACGGGAGGCTACAATGAGCAGTTCTTC. It translates to CASSLTGGYNEQFF.

This sequence joins TRBV9 and TRBJ1-4; the D is unclear. The V end lost 3 bases, the J end lost 8 bases, and 17 bases lay between the germline ends. CDR3 size: 15 residues. CDR1 and CDR2 (germline): SGDLS, YYNGEE. CDR3 bases: TGTGCCAGCAGCGCAGGACCCAACGCGGTGGAAAAACTGTTTTTT. Its translation is CASSAGPNAVEKLFF.

The CDR3 protein is CASSSPENIQYF. CDR3 nucleotide sequence: TGTGCCAGCAGCTCCCCTGAAAACATTCAGTACTTC. J is TRBJ2-4 and V is TRBV7-9, with D unresolved. V was shortened by 4 bases and J by 5 bases, with 6 bases between the two germline ends. The germline V gene has CDR1 SEHNR and CDR2 FQNEAQ (reference sequence). The CDR3 has 12 amino acids.

The chain combines TRBV7-8 with TRBJ1-1, with 9 bases identical to TRBD1. Per the germline V gene, CDR1 is SGHVS and CDR2 is FQNEAQ. Trimming removed 5 bases from V and 2 bases from J; junction bases left unmatched: 6. The CDR3 is 15 residues long. The CDR3 reads CASSTGDRVNTEAFF. Written as DNA, the CDR3 is TGTGCCAGCAGCACCGGGGACAGGGTCAACACTGAAGCTTTCTTT.

Concerning this clone: A single base is all that separates this from a far larger clone, so a read error is likely. The chain is built from TRBV25-1 and TRBJ2-1; 8 bases are shared with TRBD2. J lost 8 bases, V lost 8 bases, and 14 bases had no gene match. This CDR3 is 15 amino acids long. Per the germline V gene, CDR1 is MGHDK and CDR2 is SYGVNS. CDR3 loop: CASSEPGLEYDEQFF. The CDR3, as DNA: TGTGCCAGCTCGGAACCGGGACTAGAATACGATGAGCAGTTCTTC. Full variable domain (rest looked up from reference TRBV25-1 and TRBJ2-1): EADIYQTPRYLVIGTGKKITLECSQTMGHDKMYWYQQDPGMELHLIHYSYGVNSTEKGDLSSESTVSRIRTEHFPLTLESARPSHTSQYLCASSEPGLEYDEQFFGPGTRLTVL.

The chain is built from TRBV7-9 and TRBJ2-7, with TRBD2 matching 7 bases. The trim removed 4 bases at V and 6 bases at J, leaving 18 bases unmatched. CDR1 and CDR2 (germline): SEHNR, FQNEAQ (reference sequence). The CDR3 extends over 17 amino acids. Here the CDR3 reads CASSSYAPPGRAGEQYF. The CDR3 DNA sequence: TGTGCCAGCAGCTCCTACGCCCCCCCAGGGAGGGCTGGCGAGCAGTACTTC.

The chain uses TRBV5-1 and TRBJ1-2; D is undetermined. The CDR3 covers 13 residues. The germline CDR1 and CDR2 sequences are SGHRS and YFSETQ. Between the trimmed V and J ends, which lost 2 bases and 6 bases, there was a span of 11 bases. Written as DNA, the CDR3 is TGCGCCAGCAGCTTCCGACAAGTCGATGGCTACACCTTC. This translates into CASSFRQVDGYTF.

J is TRBJ2-7 and V is TRBV7-6; 15 positions agree with TRBD2. After removal of 5 bases from V and 7 bases from J, the junction contained 6 bases not matched to a gene. The CDR3 totals 15 residues. CDR1 and CDR2 (germline): SGHVS, FNYEAQ. In DNA, the CDR3 is TGTGCCAGCAGCCCCGGGACTAGCGGGAGGTTGGAGCAGTACTTC. Translation gives CASSPGTSGRLEQYF.

This sequence joins TRBV6-4 and TRBJ2-1, with unresolved D. Germline assignment: CDR1 MRHNA and CDR2 SNTAGT. Deletions cut 6 bases from V and 9 bases from J, with 6 bases between. This CDR3 is 10 amino acids long. For the CDR3, the DNA is TGTGCCAGCAGGGAGTGTGAGCAGTTCTTC. It encodes CASRECEQFF.

This clone was seen a handful of times. V is TRBV18 and J is TRBJ1-1; TRBD1 agrees at 7 bases. The CDR3 totals 14 residues. J was trimmed by 5 bases and V by 1 base; bases with no gene match: 4. Germline values: CDR1 KGHSH, CDR2 LQKENI. CDR3 loop: CASSPLTGVTEAFF. As DNA, the CDR3 is TGTGCCAGCTCACCACTTACAGGGGTTACTGAAGCTTTCTTT.

In this sample, this clone turned up many times. At the DNA level, this CDR3 is encoded by other sequences in the same sample as well. The CDR3 sequence is CASSLRQASIEQYF. The CDR3 DNA reads TGTGCCAGCAGTTTAAGGCAGGCATCGATCGAGCAGTACTTC. The V gene is TRBV27, the J gene TRBJ2-7; D uncertain. The CDR3 extends over 14 amino acids. The V end lost 2 bases, the J end lost 6 bases, and 14 bases lay between the germline ends. CDR1 is MNHEY, CDR2 SMNVEV, per germline (reference sequence).

The genes are TRBV2 and TRBJ2-3, with D tentatively TRBD2 (6 bases). Trimming cost V 7 bases and J 0 bases, with 11 bases left between them. This CDR3 has 14 amino acids. CDR1 and CDR2 (germline): SNHLY, FYNNEI. The CDR3 bases are TGTGCCAGCATTCTGAGCGGGAGCACAGATACGCAGTATTTT. Protein sequence: CASILSGSTDTQYF.

The genes are TRBV5-6 and TRBJ2-7; possible D gene TRBD1, 6 bases. This CDR3 region has 17 residues. The ends were cut back, 5 bases at V and 0 bases at J, with 21 bases in the middle. The V gene's germline CDR1 is SGHDT and CDR2 YYEEEE. The CDR3 loop reads CASRPGTIPTSSYEQYF. DNA of the CDR3: TGTGCCAGCAGGCCCGGGACAATTCCAACAAGCTCCTACGAGCAGTACTTC.

The chain carries TRBV18 and TRBJ1-5; D unresolved. Trimming took 6 bases from V and 5 from J, leaving 11 bases between them. Germline lookup yields CDR1 KGHSH and CDR2 LQKENI. This CDR3 is built from 13 residues. The CDR3 DNA reads TGTGCCAGCTCCCTACTTTCTGATCAGCCCCAGCATTTT. It encodes CASSLLSDQPQHF.

As concerns this clone: A far larger clone lies a single base away; this is likely a read error. This chain joins TRBV7-2 and TRBJ1-3; D might be TRBD1 (6 bases). The V and J ends lost 5 bases and 4 bases respectively, with 15 bases between them. Germline V lookup: CDR1 SGHTA, CDR2 FQGNSA. The CDR3 length is 15 residues. CDR3 amino acids: CASSPDSSMGNTIYF. In DNA, the CDR3 is TGTGCCAGCAGCCCGGACAGCTCCATGGGAAACACCATATATTTT.

This clone was observed a few times. A far bigger clonotype differs at one base, so this is likely a read error. The chain combines TRBV30 with TRBJ2-5, with TRBD2 as a possible D gene (5 bases). The germline gives CDR1 GTSNPN, CDR2 SVGIG (reference sequence). The CDR3 sequence is 13 residues long. CDR3 sequence (DNA): TGTGACTGGAGGACCCCTGGTCAAGAGACCCAGTACTTC. Its translation is CDWRTPGQETQYF.

The chain couples TRBV28 to TRBJ1-4; 7 nucleotides align to TRBD1. CDR1 and CDR2 (germline): MDHEN, SYDVKM. V trimming: 9 bases; J trimming: 5 bases; junction bases outside the gene matches: 6. CDR3 length: 13 amino acids. The CDR3, as DNA: TGTGCCAGTTGGGACAGCTCAAATGAAAAACTGTTTTTT. Protein: CASWDSSNEKLFF.

The J gene is TRBJ2-1, the V gene TRBV19; 12 bases match TRBD2. CDR1 and CDR2 (germline): LNHDA, SQIVND (reference sequence). This CDR3 is built from 15 residues. V shed 4 bases and J 10 bases; nucleotides not matched to a gene: 8. CDR3 region: CASSTLLAGGPEQFF. CDR3 nucleotide sequence: TGTGCCAGTAGTACCCTTCTAGCGGGAGGGCCGGAGCAGTTCTTC.

On this clone itself: This is likely an artifact of a read error, given a far larger clone one base away. This chain joins TRBV11-3 and TRBJ2-2, with D hard to call. The CDR3 runs 15 residues. Germline loops: CDR1 SGHNT, CDR2 YENEEA. V shed 3 bases and J shed 8 bases, with 16 bases lying between them. CDR3 bases: TGTGCCAGCAGCTTCGTGACCACTGCTAGGGGGGAGCTGTTTTTT. Its translation is CASSFVTTARGELFF.

This chain joins TRBV27 and TRBJ2-3; possible D gene TRBD2, 5 bases. V was shortened by 3 bases and J by 2 bases, with 9 bases between the two germline ends. The CDR3 has 14 amino acids. Germline CDR1 reads MNHEY; CDR2 reads SMNVEV (reference sequence). CDR3 sequence reads: CASSFVRATDTQYF. The DNA for the CDR3 is TGTGCCAGCAGTTTCGTGAGGGCCACAGATACGCAGTATTTT.

On this clone itself: This sequence is one base from a far larger clone and is likely a read error. The sample contains more than one DNA sequence encoding this CDR3. The V and J genes are TRBV7-9 and TRBJ1-5; tentatively, D is TRBD1 (5 bases). The CDR3 is made up of 15 amino acids. Germline CDR1 and CDR2: SEHNR and FQNEAQ (reference sequence). CDR3 protein: CASSLAGGENQPQHF. CDR3 sequence (DNA): TGTGCCAGCAGCTTAGCGGGGGGGGAGAATCAGCCCCAGCATTTC.

The count of this clone is one. CDR3: CASSFGTSGSWTGELFF. CDR3 DNA sequence: TGTGCCAGCAGCTTCGGGACTAGCGGGAGTTGGACCGGGGAGCTGTTTTTT. The chain recombines TRBV7-9 with TRBJ2-2, with 14 bases that match TRBD2. Germline CDR1 SEHNR, CDR2 FQNEAQ (reference sequence). V lost 3 bases to trimming and J lost 5 bases; unmatched junction nucleotides: 5. This CDR3 comprises 17 residues.

The V and J genes are TRBV29-1 and TRBJ1-4; a weak D match, TRBD1 (5 bases). The germline V gene has CDR1 SQVTM and CDR2 ANQGSEA. Trimming left V 7 bases short and J 5 bases short, with 14 bases between. This CDR3 spans 13 amino acids. The CDR3 sequence: CSARDTGNEKLFF. In DNA, the CDR3 is TGCAGCGCCCGTGATACAGGCAATGAAAAACTGTTTTTT. Full variable domain (missing parts from reference TRBV29-1 and TRBJ1-4): SAVISQKPSRDICQRGTSLTIQCQVDSQVTMMFWYRQQPGQSLTLIATANQGSEATYESGFVIDKFPISRPNLTFSTLTVSNMSPEDSSIYLCSARDTGNEKLFFGSGTQLSVL.

This chain links TRBV30 with TRBJ2-7; D may be TRBD2 (5 bases). Germline CDR1 GTSNPN, CDR2 SVGIG (reference sequence). Trimming removed 1 base from V and 3 bases from J, with 10 bases in between. CDR3 length: 13 amino acids. CDR3 DNA sequence: TGTGCCTGGAGTGGGACGGGGTTCTACGAGCAGTACTTC. Translated, it gives CAWSGTGFYEQYF.

This chain uses TRBV19 with TRBJ1-2; D uncertain. V was trimmed by 3 bases and J by 3 bases, leaving 14 bases between them. Germline V gene sequence: CDR1 LNHDA, CDR2 SQIVND (reference sequence). The CDR3 totals 15 residues. CDR3 amino acids: CASSIGTAGYYGYTF. CDR3 nucleotides: TGTGCCAGTAGTATCGGTACAGCTGGATACTATGGCTACACCTTC.

This chain connects TRBV6-9 to TRBJ2-5; a possible D gene is TRBD1 (6 bases). The CDR3 spans 13 residues. CDR1 is MNHGY, CDR2 SVAAGI, per germline. V lost 9 bases to trimming and J lost 9 bases, with 20 bases between them. The CDR3 coding sequence is TGTGCCAGAAAGACAGGTAAGAGAGTGGCCCAGTACTTC. It specifies CARKTGKRVAQYF.

In regard to this clone: This likely stems from a read error, as it lies one base from a far larger clone. The rearrangement joins TRBV4-2 to TRBJ2-7; 9 bases fit TRBD2. V gave up 2 bases and J gave up 7 bases; unmatched junction bases: 24. The germline gives CDR1 LGHNA, CDR2 YNFKEQ. The CDR3 consists of 20 residues. The CDR3 DNA reads as TGTGCCAGCAGCCAAAAATTCGGATGGTTAGTAGCGGGAGTAGTGGTAGAGCAGTACTTC. Its translation: CASSQKFGWLVAGVVVEQYF.